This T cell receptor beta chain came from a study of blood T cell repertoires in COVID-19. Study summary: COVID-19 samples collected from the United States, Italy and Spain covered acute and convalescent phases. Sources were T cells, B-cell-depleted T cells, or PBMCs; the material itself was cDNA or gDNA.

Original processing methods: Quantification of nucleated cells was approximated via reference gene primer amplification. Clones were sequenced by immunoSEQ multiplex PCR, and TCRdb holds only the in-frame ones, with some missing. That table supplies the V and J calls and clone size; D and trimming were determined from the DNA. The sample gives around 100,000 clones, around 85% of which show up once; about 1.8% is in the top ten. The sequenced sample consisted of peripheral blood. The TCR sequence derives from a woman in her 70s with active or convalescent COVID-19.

CDR3 residues: CATSGPGQKNGYTF. CDR3 sequence (DNA): TGTGCCACCAGTGGCCCCGGACAGAAAAATGGCTACACCTTC. This chain connects TRBV24-1 to TRBJ1-2; tentative D call: TRBD1 (6 bases). This CDR3 is built from 14 residues. Germline lookup yields CDR1 KGHDR and CDR2 SFDVKD. The V end was cut by 5 bases, the J end by 6 bases, with 15 bases between.